The sequence of this T cell receptor (beta chain) was determined in a study of shared clonotypes between healthy human individuals. Study outcomes and limitations: In having few donors, the study represented limited genetic and exposure-history diversity. The sharing of 4.5% to 5% of naive CD4 clonotypes was seen across a handful of donors.

Sequencing used immunoSEQ multiplex PCR; TCRdb keeps in-frame clones, though not all of them. The sample holds about 2.4 million clones, approximately 94% seen once. The donor cohort consisted entirely of Caucasian adults residing in Nashville, Tennessee. On this clone: Its target is not known.

The CDR3 covers 15 residues. Germline V gene data show CDR1 as MDHEN and CDR2 as SYDVKM. V gave up 3 bases and J gave up 6 bases, with 17 bases separating them. Input material: naive CD4+ T cells from PBMCs. Regarding subset: CD45RA+ positively selected. V is TRBV28 and J is TRBJ1-1; no definite D call. This TCR was recovered from a man younger than 35 in good health. Some clones in this sample may be carry-over from other donors' samples. CDR3 in amino acids: CASSLPGSRWAEAFF. CDR3 DNA sequence: TGTGCCAGCAGTTTGCCAGGCTCTCGTTGGGCTGAAGCTTTCTTT.